This T cell receptor (beta chain) is drawn from a study of T cells after yellow fever vaccination. TCR cDNA was made by 5'RACE template switching, adding a universal primer site and UMIs. One entry per CDR3 protein results from TCRdb running MiXCR on the 5' RACE reads. The table has around 330,000 distinct CDR3 sequences, around 3.6% seen once. This clonotype has ten or more counts. Specimen: PBMCs, collected on the day of the yellow fever booster vaccination. The receptor was isolated from a man between 18 and 29 years old who received the YFV17D yellow fever vaccine.

The CDR3 DNA follows: TGCGCCAGCAGCTCTTCGACTAGCGGGAAAGAGACCCAGTACTTC. Translation: CASSSSTSGKETQYF. The chain links TRBV5-1 to TRBJ2-5; TRBD2 matches at 11 bases. Germline V gives CDR1 SGHRS, CDR2 YFSETQ. V lost 3 bases, J lost 3 bases, and 4 bases stayed unmatched. The CDR3 length is 15 residues.